This is a list of T cell receptor beta chains from one sample in a study of blood T cell repertoires in COVID-19. Assay used: immunoSEQ multiplex PCR; TCRdb lists only in-frame clones, some missing. Of some 150,000 clones listed, 85% to 90% are singletons. The specimen sequenced was peripheral blood. These TCRs come from a middle-aged man who had recovered from COVID-19. Each CDR3 is given with its conserved first and last residue. D genes are given only for firm matches. Size is omitted from some rows. Given values are once, few, many or a class for expanded clones.

clone_size | j_call | v_call | d_call | cdr3_nt | cdr3_aa
NA | TRBJ2-3 | TRBV7-6 | NA | TGTGCCAGCAGCTTATTCCCCGTCTCCCCCACAGATACGCAGTATTTT | CASSLFPVSPTDTQYF
NA | TRBJ2-1 | TRBV11-3 | NA | TGTGCCAGCAGCCCAGGGACGGGAGCCTACAATGAGCAGTTCTTC | CASSPGTGAYNEQFF
few | TRBJ1-2 | TRBV2 | NA | TGTGCCAGCAGCCAAGGGACAAGACCTGGCTACACCTTC | CASSQGTRPGYTF
NA | TRBJ1-1 | TRBV3-1/TRBV3-2 | NA | TGTGCCAGCAGCCAATCGACACAGGGAGCAGCTTTCTTT | CASSQSTQGAAFF
NA | TRBJ1-1 | TRBV6-5 | NA | TGTGCCAGCATTACTCCAGGGAACACTGAAGCTTTCTTT | CASITPGNTEAFF
NA | TRBJ1-1 | TRBV7-9 | TRBD1 | TGTGCCAGCAGCTTAGACAGGGGGCGTAACACTGAAGCTTTCTTT | CASSLDRGRNTEAFF
NA | TRBJ2-5 | TRBV3-1/TRBV3-2 | TRBD2 | TGTGCCAGCAGTCACTCGACTAGCGGGGGACCGACCTCGTTCCGCGAGACCCAGTACTTC | CASSHSTSGGPTSFRETQYF
NA | TRBJ2-1 | TRBV5-1 | NA | TGCGCCAGCAGCTCTGGGGGCGTCCACAATGAGCAGTTCTTC | CASSSGGVHNEQFF
NA | TRBJ2-7 | TRBV6-6 | TRBD1 | TGTGCCAGCAGGAAGACAGGGGGTCTGTACGAGCAGTACTTC | CASRKTGGLYEQYF
NA | TRBJ1-1 | TRBV9 | NA | TGTGCCAGCAGCGTAGGATCAGGGAACACTGAAGCTTTCTTT | CASSVGSGNTEAFF
NA | TRBJ1-5 | TRBV5-1 | NA | TGCGCCAGCAGCTTGGACGGGAATCAGCCCCAGCATTTT | CASSLDGNQPQHF
NA | TRBJ2-2 | TRBV5-1 | NA | TGCGCCAGCAGCTTGGAGTCAGGGAAGAGGACCGGGGAGCTGTTTTTT | CASSLESGKRTGELFF
NA | TRBJ2-3 | TRBV15 | NA | TGTGCCACCAGCAAAGAGGGCTATGGCACAGATACGCAGTATTTT | CATSKEGYGTDTQYF
once | TRBJ1-2 | TRBV10-3 | TRBD1 | TGTGCCATCAGTGAGTATACAGGGGAAATGGACGGCTACACCTTC | CAISEYTGEMDGYTF
NA | TRBJ2-7 | TRBV7-8 | NA | TGTGCCAGCAGTCAACCGGTCGGGGACGAGCAGTACTTC | CASSQPVGDEQYF
once | TRBJ2-7 | TRBV9 | NA | TGTGCCAGCAGCGTACTAGCCCAGGGGGAGCAGTACTTC | CASSVLAQGEQYF
NA | TRBJ2-4 | TRBV19 | TRBD1 | TGTGCCAGTAGTATAGAAACAGGGGAAGGGGAAAACATTCAGTACTTC | CASSIETGEGENIQYF
NA | TRBJ2-6 | TRBV2 | NA | TGTGCCAGCAGTGAAGCGCAGGCTTCTGGGGCCAACGTCCTGACTTTC | CASSEAQASGANVLTF
NA | TRBJ1-4 | TRBV4-2 | NA | TGTGCCAGCAGCCAAGAAGGGCAGGGCACTAATGAAAAACTGTTTTTT | CASSQEGQGTNEKLFF
NA | TRBJ1-2 | TRBV5-1 | NA | TGCGCCAGCAGCTTGGGGGGGCTTGAGGATGGCTACACCTTC | CASSLGGLEDGYTF
few | TRBJ1-2 | TRBV25-1 | NA | TGTGCCAGCAGAGATGACAGGAACTATGGCTACACCTTC | CASRDDRNYGYTF
NA | TRBJ1-6 | TRBV30 | TRBD1 | TGTGCCTGGAGGGTGACAGGGGGCAACTCACCCCTCCACTTT | CAWRVTGGNSPLHF
NA | TRBJ1-4 | TRBV5-5 | NA | TGTGCCAGCAGCTTGATAGAGGGTGGTGAAAAACTGTTTTTT | CASSLIEGGEKLFF
NA | TRBJ2-5 | TRBV7-6 | NA | TGTGCCAGCAGCTTCGGGTACCAAGAGACCCAGTACTTC | CASSFGYQETQYF
NA | TRBJ1-2 | TRBV5-1 | NA | TGCGCCAGCAGCTCGCAGACCGGGACACCAAGGGGAAACTATGGCTACACCTTC | CASSSQTGTPRGNYGYTF
NA | TRBJ2-6 | TRBV30 | NA | TGTGCCTGGACCACAGGGCCTGGGGCCAACGTCCTGACTTTC | CAWTTGPGANVLTF
NA | TRBJ2-2 | TRBV19 | NA | TGTGCCAGTAGTATAGATTATTCGGGGTTCACCGGGGAGCTGTTTTTT | CASSIDYSGFTGELFF
NA | TRBJ2-3 | TRBV7-9 | NA | TGTGCCAGCAGCCCCCTACGGCGGGACCAGGGCACAGATACGCAGTATTTT | CASSPLRRDQGTDTQYF
few | TRBJ1-2 | TRBV12-3/TRBV12-4 | NA | TGTGCCAGCAGTTTCGTATTCTATGGCTACACCTTC | CASSFVFYGYTF
NA | TRBJ2-1 | TRBV7-2 | TRBD2 | TGTGCCAGCAGCTCGACTAGCGGGGGGGGTAGCTCCTACAATGAGCAGTTCTTC | CASSSTSGGGSSYNEQFF
NA | TRBJ2-1 | TRBV7-8 | TRBD2 | TGTGCCAGCAGACGACTAGCGGGGGGGTCGGGTGAGCAGTTCTTC | CASRRLAGGSGEQFF
NA | TRBJ1-4 | TRBV7-9 | TRBD1 | TGTGCCAGCAGTTCTCTAGGGACAGGGAAAGAGGACAAACTGTTTTTT | CASSSLGTGKEDKLFF
NA | TRBJ1-2 | TRBV14 | NA | TGTGCCAGCAGCCAAGCTGGCAGAGTAGCTTCGAGGAATGGCTACACCTTC | CASSQAGRVASRNGYTF
few | TRBJ2-3 | TRBV7-6 | TRBD2 | TGTGCCAGCAGCAAAGGGACTAGCGGGATTTATTTCACAGATACGCAGTATTTT | CASSKGTSGIYFTDTQYF
NA | TRBJ2-1 | TRBV7-9 | TRBD2 | TGTGCCAGCAGCTCCACCGGGACTAGCGGCTACAATGAGCAGTTCTTC | CASSSTGTSGYNEQFF
NA | TRBJ1-2 | TRBV6-5 | NA | TGTGCCACCGGAAACAGTCGCGGCTACACCTTC | CATGNSRGYTF
once | TRBJ2-7 | TRBV28 | TRBD1 | TGTGCCAGCAGTCCGGGACAGGGTATCTCCTACGAGCAGTACTTC | CASSPGQGISYEQYF
NA | TRBJ2-7 | TRBV9 | TRBD2 | TGTGCCAGCAGCGCGGGACTAGCGGGGGGTGAGGACGAGCAGTACTTC | CASSAGLAGGEDEQYF
NA | TRBJ1-1 | TRBV27 | NA | TGTGCCAGCAGGAGCACCGGACAAGTGAACACTGAAGCTTTCTTT | CASRSTGQVNTEAFF
NA | TRBJ2-2 | TRBV29-1 | TRBD1 | TGCAGCGTGGAGACAGGGGGGTCCGGGGAGCTGTTTTTT | CSVETGGSGELFF
NA | TRBJ2-6 | TRBV5-1 | NA | TGCGCCAGCAGCTTGGGCAGAACTGGGGCCAACGTCCTGACTTTC | CASSLGRTGANVLTF
NA | TRBJ2-1 | TRBV7-9 | NA | TGTGCCAGCAGCTCCTCCCATGAGGGCAGTGAGCAGTTCTTC | CASSSSHEGSEQFF
NA | TRBJ1-4 | TRBV6-5 | TRBD1 | TGTGCCAGCAGCCAACGAGGGGGCGCGGATGAAAAACTGTTTTTT | CASSQRGGADEKLFF
NA | TRBJ2-6 | TRBV28 | TRBD1 | TGTGCCAGCAGTCCCACAGGGGGATCCTACTCTGGGGCCAACGTCCTGACTTTC | CASSPTGGSYSGANVLTF
NA | TRBJ1-5 | TRBV19 | NA | TGTGCCAGTACACAGTATAGCAATCAGCCCCAGCATTTT | CASTQYSNQPQHF
NA | TRBJ1-5 | TRBV30 | NA | TGTGCCTGGAGTGGCGCAGGTCAGGGCAATCAGCCCCAGCATTTT | CAWSGAGQGNQPQHF